Given below is one TCR beta chain in context. With 0 bases removed from V and 6 bases from J, the gap between germline ends came to 4 bases. The CDR3 runs to 12 residues. Germline CDR1 and CDR2: SGHTA and FQGTGA. This sample was included in a study of blood T cell repertoires in COVID-19. Study information: Some COVID-19 samples were acute and others convalescent; all came from the United States, Italy and Spain.

Original processing methods: Estimates of nucleated cell counts were drawn from the amplification of reference gene primers. Libraries were prepared by immunoSEQ multiplex PCR; TCRdb keeps only in-frame clonotypes and omits some of them. V and J calls and clone size are those listed in that table; D and trimming were worked out from the DNA. The sample yields about 200,000 clones, roughly 90% seen once. This chain links TRBV7-3 with TRBJ2-3; D uncertain. The clonotype comes from a man aged 55 to 69 with COVID-19, enrolled during active disease. Sequenced sample: peripheral blood. The CDR3 protein is CASSLTSDTQYF. The CDR3 region has the DNA TGTGCCAGCAGCTTAACGTCGGATACGCAGTATTTT.